This TCR beta chain comes out of a study of blood T cell repertoires in COVID-19 (dated by TCRdb to the early 2020s). With regard to the full study: The collaborator samples originated in the United States, Italy and Spain and spanned the acute and convalescent phases of COVID-19. The repertoires were released in a freely available public database meant as a resource for research on the immune response to SARS-CoV-2. The material from the prospective study consisted of cDNA or gDNA derived from T cells, B-cell-depleted T cells, or PBMCs. A de-identified subject ID, COVID-19 status, age in years and sex were almost always included in the sample metadata. Samples were obtained from the ongoing ImmuneRACE study (first 160 participants) and from about 1,300 subjects provided by 6 global collaborators. Deeply sampled blood TCRbeta repertoires from subjects exposed to, actively infected with, or recovered from COVID-19 were included in the dataset. Where HLA class I and class II types were available, the types were taken from metadata supplied by the sample provider, not from assay-based typing.

For this clone: Its recognized antigen is unknown. No clone much larger than this one lies a single base away; base qualities are absent.

TCRbeta CDR3 regions were amplified from genomic DNA by means of the immunoSEQ Assay, a bias-controlled multiplex PCR. Processing in the source paper ran as follows. The number of nucleated cells in each sample was estimated from the amplification of reference gene primers within the assay. Sequence reads were collapsed and filtered to measure the absolute abundance of every unique TCRbeta CDR3 rearrangement. For each sample, productive Simpson clonality was calculated by taking the square root of Simpson's diversity index across productive rearrangements. As stored in TCRdb, this immuneACCESS dataset retains in-frame rearrangements with V and J assigned. A fraction of the clones does not appear; measured against another copy, unresolved V genes explain less than half of the discrepancy, and the remainder lacks a known reason. That table supplies the V and J calls and clone size; D and trimming were determined from the DNA. This sample gives roughly 270,000 clones in total; roughly 80% of them show up just once. The top ten constitute 5% of the sample.

Beyond this particular receptor, the publication reports: The amount of clinical and demographic metadata varied by source and participant and was provided uncurated.

V is clipped by 3 bases and J by 4 bases, and the sequence between their germline boundaries is 12 bases long. As encoded in the germline V gene (reference sequence), CDR1 is GTSNPN while CDR2 is SVGIG. The CDR3 sequence holds 13 residues, the cysteine and phenylalanine included. Only the CDR3 region is kept as DNA, spanning 39 bases read in frame from base 1. In the prospective study, participants were about 18 to 95 years old, resided in 24 geographic areas of the United States, and were enrolled through a virtual design. To assign participants to cohorts, the prospective study relied on clinical history that participants themselves reported in a screening survey and a study questionnaire. Exposed participants had been in contact with someone with a PCR-confirmed or clinician-diagnosed COVID-19 case within 2 weeks of study entry. Each participant in the prospective study had whole blood, serum and a nasopharyngeal or oropharyngeal swab collected by mobile phlebotomists. Prospective study participants could optionally give additional blood draws and questionnaires over an approximately two-month period. Before DNA extraction, blood samples from the prospective study were shipped at room temperature or frozen.

The sample comprised PBMCs or T cells enriched from blood (not recorded which). Here the chain combines TRBV30 and TRBJ1-1, with TRBD1 perhaps the D gene, on 6 matching bases. This sequence was found in a man aged 35 to 55 who had been exposed to COVID-19. Read as DNA, the sequence is TGTGCCTGGAGGTACAGGGTTGGCACTGAAGCTTTCTTT. Its protein is CAWRYRVGTEAFF.